This T cell receptor (beta chain) derives from a study of blood T cell repertoires in COVID-19 (TCRdb year 2020). At the level of the whole study: Samples from collaborators originated in the United States, Italy and Spain and spanned both the acute and convalescent phases of COVID-19. The material from the prospective study consisted of cDNA or gDNA derived from T cells, B-cell-depleted T cells, or PBMCs. The dataset comprised deeply sampled blood TCRbeta repertoires from subjects exposed to, actively infected with, or recovered from COVID-19. The repertoires were made available in a free public database intended to serve as a resource for research on the immune response to SARS-CoV-2. Samples were obtained from the ongoing ImmuneRACE study (first 160 participants) and from over 1,000 subjects provided by 6 global collaborators. Nearly every sample came with metadata listing a de-identified subject ID, COVID-19 status, age in years and sex. Where HLA class I and class II types were available, the types were taken from metadata supplied by the sample provider, not from assay-based typing. Overall study outcomes, separate from this receptor: How much clinical and demographic metadata was included differed by source and by participant, and the metadata was provided uncurated.

TCRbeta CDR3 regions were amplified from genomic DNA by means of the immunoSEQ Assay, a bias-controlled multiplex PCR. The paper's data handling went like this. Within the assay, amplification of reference gene primers was used to estimate how many nucleated cells each sample contained. Sequence reads were collapsed and filtered to measure the absolute abundance of every unique TCRbeta CDR3 rearrangement. For each sample, productive Simpson clonality was calculated as the square root of Simpson's diversity index over productive rearrangements. In TCRdb, the immuneACCESS table is reduced to in-frame sequences with V and J assigned. These tables do not hold every clone; where another copy was compared, an unresolved V gene accounts for under half, and the others remain unexplained. V and J calls and clone size are as listed in that table; D and trimming were resolved from the DNA. Within this sample are around 300,000 clones, with around 86% of them counted one time only. The top ten hold 1% of the sample.

Cut back by 6 bases and 4 bases, the V and J ends lie 13 bases apart. Reading the germline V gene gives CDR1 SNHLY and CDR2 FYNNEI. Counted from cysteine to phenylalanine, this CDR3 has 14 amino acids. Of all the DNA, just the CDR3 is kept, 42 bases in frame from base 1. Collaborating institutions collected whole blood in K2EDTA tubes following their own protocols. For TCRbeta analysis, collaborators shipped samples in one of three forms: frozen whole blood, isolated PBMCs, or DNA extracted from either of those sample types. Details on this clone: Its cognate antigen has yet to be identified. No base quality information exists; no much larger clone differs at one position.

Sequencing used peripheral blood. The TCR was taken from a man in his fifties with active or convalescent COVID-19. This chain is built from TRBV2 and TRBJ1-5; TRBD1 is a possible D gene, resting on 5 matching bases. The nucleotide sequence is given as TGTGCCAGCAGCACCAGGACAAGGAATCAGCCCCAGCATTTT. This sequence encodes CASSTRTRNQPQHF.